The present T cell receptor (beta chain) was sequenced within a study of CD8 T cells in ankylosing spondylitis. Study-level findings and limits: Under 10 highly homologous variants formed a TCR beta motif that appeared characteristic of ankylosing spondylitis blood. Disease-linked clones were reportedly significantly enriched in matched ankylosing spondylitis synovial fluid. Certain motif variants had earlier been reported in reactive arthritis synovial fluid and blood. A CD8+ phenotype characterized the disease-linked clones, which were relatively rare in peripheral blood.

This CDR3 contains 14 residues. The V and J ends lost 1 base and 0 bases respectively, with 6 bases between them. The germline V gene has CDR1 LNHDA and CDR2 SQIVND (reference sequence). This clonotype was seen only once. The target antigen is unknown. Libraries for TCR beta were made by quantitative 5'-RACE with molecular barcodes. MiXCR, applied by TCRdb to the 5' RACE reads, yields one record per CDR3 protein. The sample includes roughly 440,000 distinct CDR3 sequences, approximately 17% seen only once; the top ten take 1%. The TCR sequence derives from a male donor with ankylosing spondylitis. The chain couples TRBV19 to TRBJ1-1; no reliable D call. The specimen was blood, either unsorted or a sorted T cell fraction (not recorded which). The CDR3 here is CASSIGQMNTEAFF. Here the CDR3 DNA reads TGTGCCAGTAGTATAGGGCAGATGAACACTGAAGCTTTCTTT.